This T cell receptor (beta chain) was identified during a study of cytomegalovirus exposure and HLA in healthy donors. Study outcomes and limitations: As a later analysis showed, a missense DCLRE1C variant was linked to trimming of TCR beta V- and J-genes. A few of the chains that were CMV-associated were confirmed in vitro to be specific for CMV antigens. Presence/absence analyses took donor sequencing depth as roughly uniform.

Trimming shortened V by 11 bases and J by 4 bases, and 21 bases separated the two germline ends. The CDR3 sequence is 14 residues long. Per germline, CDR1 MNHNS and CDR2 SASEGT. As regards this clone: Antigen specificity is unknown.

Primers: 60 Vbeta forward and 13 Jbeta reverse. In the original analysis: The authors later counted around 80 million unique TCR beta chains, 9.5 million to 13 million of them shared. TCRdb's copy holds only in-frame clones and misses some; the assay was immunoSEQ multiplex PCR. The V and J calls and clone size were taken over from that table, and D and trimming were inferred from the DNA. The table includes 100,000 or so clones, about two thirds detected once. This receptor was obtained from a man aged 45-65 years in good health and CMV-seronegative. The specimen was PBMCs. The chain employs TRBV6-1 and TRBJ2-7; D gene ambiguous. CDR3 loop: CASKQALNQYEQYF. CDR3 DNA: TGTGCCTCGAAGCAGGCTCTGAATCAGTACGAGCAGTACTTC.